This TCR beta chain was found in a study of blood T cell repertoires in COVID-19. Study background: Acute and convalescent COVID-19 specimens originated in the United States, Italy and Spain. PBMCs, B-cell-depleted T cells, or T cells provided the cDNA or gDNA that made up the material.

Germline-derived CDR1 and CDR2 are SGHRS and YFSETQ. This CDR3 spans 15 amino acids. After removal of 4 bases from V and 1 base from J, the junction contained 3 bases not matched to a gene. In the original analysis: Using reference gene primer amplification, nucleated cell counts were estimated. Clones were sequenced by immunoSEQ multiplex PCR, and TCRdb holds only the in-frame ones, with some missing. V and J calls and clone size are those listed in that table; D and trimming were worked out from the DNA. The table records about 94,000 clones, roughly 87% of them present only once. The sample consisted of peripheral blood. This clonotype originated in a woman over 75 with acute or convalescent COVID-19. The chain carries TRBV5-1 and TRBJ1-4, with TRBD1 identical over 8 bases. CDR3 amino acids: CASSTGQGTNEKLFF. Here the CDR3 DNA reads TGCGCCAGCAGCACCGGACAGGGAACTAATGAAAAACTGTTTTTT.